This T cell receptor beta chain was sequenced in a study of blood T cell repertoires in COVID-19. Study overall: Collection of acute and convalescent COVID-19 samples took place in the United States, Italy and Spain. T cells, B-cell-depleted T cells, or PBMCs provided the cDNA or gDNA that served as material.

In the authors' workflow: Amplifying reference gene primers gave estimates of nucleated cell counts. Sequencing was performed with immunoSEQ multiplex PCR; in TCRdb, only in-frame clones are kept and a portion is missing. The V and J calls and clone size are taken from that table; D and trimming were inferred from the DNA. Of about 370,000 clones listed, around 90% are singletons. This clone was seen only a few times. The germline V gene encodes CDR1 ENHRY and CDR2 SYGVKD. The CDR3 runs to 15 residues. V was clipped by 7 bases and J by 4 bases, with 16 bases between them. What was sequenced was peripheral blood. This chain joins TRBV10-3 and TRBJ2-2, with D perhaps TRBD2 (5 bases). The sequence was collected from a man aged 18 to 30 with active or convalescent COVID-19. Here the CDR3 DNA reads TGTGCCATCACCCACCGGGGTAGTTTCACCGGGGAGCTGTTTTTT. Translating it yields CAITHRGSFTGELFF.